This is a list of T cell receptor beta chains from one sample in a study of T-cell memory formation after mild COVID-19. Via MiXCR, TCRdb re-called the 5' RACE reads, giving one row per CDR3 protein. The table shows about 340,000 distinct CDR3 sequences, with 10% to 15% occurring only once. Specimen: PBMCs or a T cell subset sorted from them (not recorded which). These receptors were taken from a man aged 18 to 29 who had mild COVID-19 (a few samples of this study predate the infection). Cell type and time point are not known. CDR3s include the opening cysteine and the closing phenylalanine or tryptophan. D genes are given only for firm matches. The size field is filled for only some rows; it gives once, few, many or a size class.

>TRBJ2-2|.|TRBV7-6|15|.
TGTGCCAGCAGCTTAGCGGGACACGGGGTCGGGGAGCTGTTTTTT
CASSLAGHGVGELFF
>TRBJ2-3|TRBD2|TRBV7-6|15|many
TGTGCCAGCAGCTTAGGCCCCGCGGGGGGCGGTACGCAGTATTTT
CASSLGPAGGGTQYF
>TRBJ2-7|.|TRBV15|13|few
TGTGCCACCAGCACGGGGCAATCGGACGAGCAGTACTTC
CATSTGQSDEQYF
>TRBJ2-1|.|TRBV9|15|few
TGTGCCAGCAGCGTAGACGGGAATGTCTACAATGAGCAGTTCTTC
CASSVDGNVYNEQFF
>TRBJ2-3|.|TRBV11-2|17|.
TGTGCCAGCAGCCCCACCGGGGGCCGTCCCAGCACAGATACGCAGTATTTT
CASSPTGGRPSTDTQYF
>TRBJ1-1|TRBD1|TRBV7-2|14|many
TGTGCCAGCACCATGAGGACAGGGAACACTGAAGCTTTCTTT
CASTMRTGNTEAFF
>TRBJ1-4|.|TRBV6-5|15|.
TGTGCCAGCAGTTACTCGCTGGGAACTAATGAAAAACTGTTTTTT
CASSYSLGTNEKLFF
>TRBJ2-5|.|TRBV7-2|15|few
TGTGCCAGCAGCTTAGGGGGTATCATCCTGGAGACCCAGTACTTC
CASSLGGIILETQYF
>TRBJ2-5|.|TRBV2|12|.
TGTGCCAGCAGGGGTTTCCAAGAGACCCAGTACTTC
CASRGFQETQYF
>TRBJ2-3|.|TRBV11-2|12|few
TGTGCCAGCAGCTTAATCGCAGATACGCAGTATTTT
CASSLIADTQYF
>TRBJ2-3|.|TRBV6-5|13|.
TGTGCCAGCAGTTTTGGGGGGCGAGATACGCAGTATTTT
CASSFGGRDTQYF
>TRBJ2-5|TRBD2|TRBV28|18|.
TGTGCCAGCAGCTACCAACTTGACCCGCGGGGGTACCAAGAGACCCAGTACTTC
CASSYQLDPRGYQETQYF
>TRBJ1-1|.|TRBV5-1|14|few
TGCGCCAGCAGCCGGAGTGGGGCGAACACTGAAGCTTTCTTT
CASSRSGANTEAFF
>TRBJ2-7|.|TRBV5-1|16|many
TGCGCCAGCAGCCCCTTGACAGGAGGTAGCTCCTACGAGCAGTACTTC
CASSPLTGGSSYEQYF
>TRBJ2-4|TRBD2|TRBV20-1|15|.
TGCAGTGCTAGAATGAGCGGGGGGATCAAAAACATTCAGTACTTC
CSARMSGGIKNIQYF
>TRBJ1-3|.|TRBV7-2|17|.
TGTGCCAGCAGCTTTGCAGGGGCCATTAGCTCTGGAAACACCATATATTTT
CASSFAGAISSGNTIYF
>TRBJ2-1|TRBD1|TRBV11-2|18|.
TGTGCCAGCAGCTTAGTTTGGCTCGGGAACAGGGGGCTTAATGAGCAGTTCTTC
CASSLVWLGNRGLNEQFF
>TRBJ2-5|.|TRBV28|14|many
TGTGCCAGCAGTGACACCCGGGGGCAAGAGACCCAGTACTTC
CASSDTRGQETQYF
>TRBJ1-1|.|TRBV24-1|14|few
TGTGCCACCAGTGCGGGGGCTCGGAACACTGAAGCTTTCTTT
CATSAGARNTEAFF
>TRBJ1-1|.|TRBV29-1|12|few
TGCAGCGTCAAGGTTTTTGGCACTGAAGCTTTCTTT
CSVKVFGTEAFF
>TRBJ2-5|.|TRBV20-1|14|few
TGCAGTGCTAGCGCCGGGACTTCTAGGGAGACCCAGTACTTC
CSASAGTSRETQYF
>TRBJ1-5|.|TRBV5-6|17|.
TGTGCCAGCAGCTTTCGGTCAGTGACACTTCCAGATCAGCCCCAGCATTTT
CASSFRSVTLPDQPQHF
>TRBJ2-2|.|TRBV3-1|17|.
TGTGCCAGCAGCCAAGTATTAGGCCCAGCATGGACCGGGGAGCTGTTTTTT
CASSQVLGPAWTGELFF
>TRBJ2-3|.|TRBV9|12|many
TGTGCCAGCAGCGTAGCGGAGGATACGCAGTATTTT
CASSVAEDTQYF
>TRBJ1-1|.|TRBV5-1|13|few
TGCGCCAGCAGCCAACAGGCATACACTGAAGCTTTCTTT
CASSQQAYTEAFF
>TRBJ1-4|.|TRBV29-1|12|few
TGCAGCGTTGTGGGTGGCGACGAAAAACTGTTTTTT
CSVVGGDEKLFF
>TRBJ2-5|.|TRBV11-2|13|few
TGTGCCAGCAACCCTCAACAGCAAGAGACCCAGTACTTC
CASNPQQQETQYF
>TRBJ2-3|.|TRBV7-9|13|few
TGTGTCTCGGCCGAGACTAGCACAGATACGCAGTATTTT
CVSAETSTDTQYF
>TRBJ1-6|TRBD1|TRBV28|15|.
TGTGCCAGCGGCTGGCCGGGACAGGGGAATTCACCCCTCCACTTT
CASGWPGQGNSPLHF
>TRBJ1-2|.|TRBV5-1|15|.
TGCGCCAGCAGCTTGGAATCAAATACTAACTATGGCTACACCTTC
CASSLESNTNYGYTF
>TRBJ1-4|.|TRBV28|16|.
TGTGCCAGCAGCCCGGGACTTGTTGCAACTAATGAAAAACTGTTTTTT
CASSPGLVATNEKLFF
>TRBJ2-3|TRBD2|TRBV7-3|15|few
TGTGCCAGCAGCTTTCTAGCGGGGCTCACAGATACGCAGTATTTT
CASSFLAGLTDTQYF
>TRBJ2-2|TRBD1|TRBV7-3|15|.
TGTGCCAGCAGCTCCGGGACAGGTTCCACCGGGGAGCTGTTTTTT
CASSSGTGSTGELFF
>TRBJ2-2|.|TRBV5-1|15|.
TGCGCCAGCAGCTTGGTTGTCGGGTACACCGGGGAGCTGTTTTTT
CASSLVVGYTGELFF
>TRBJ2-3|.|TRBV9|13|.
TGTGCCAGCAGCGTTATGGTGGCGGATACGCAGTATTTT
CASSVMVADTQYF
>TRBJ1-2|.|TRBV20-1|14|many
TGCAGTGCTAGTTCCCACGGAGGGAACTATGGCTACACCTTC
CSASSHGGNYGYTF
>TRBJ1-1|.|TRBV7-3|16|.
TGTGCCAGCAGCTTAACAGGGGAACAGGGCTACACTGAAGCTTTCTTT
CASSLTGEQGYTEAFF
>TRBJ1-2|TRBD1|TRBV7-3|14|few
TGTGCCAGCAGCAAGACAGGGATGAAAGATGGCTACACCTTC
CASSKTGMKDGYTF
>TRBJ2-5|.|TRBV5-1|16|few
TGCGCCAGCAGCTTTTCGGCCCGGGGAGGCCAAGAGACCCAGTACTTC
CASSFSARGGQETQYF
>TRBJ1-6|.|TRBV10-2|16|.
TGCGCCAGCAAGTATGCAGGGAGCTCCTATAATTCACCCCTCCACTTT
CASKYAGSSYNSPLHF
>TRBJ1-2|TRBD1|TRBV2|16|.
TGTGCCAGCAGTGAAGCCCGGACAGGGGTCCGGCCTGGCTACACCTTC
CASSEARTGVRPGYTF
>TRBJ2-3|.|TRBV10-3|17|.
TGTGCCATCAGTGAGCTCTCGAGTCGGTCCAGCACAGATACGCAGTATTTT
CAISELSSRSSTDTQYF
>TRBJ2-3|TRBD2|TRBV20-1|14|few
TGCAGTGCACCGGGGACTAGCCCCACAGATACGCAGTATTTT
CSAPGTSPTDTQYF
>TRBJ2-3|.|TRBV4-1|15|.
TGCGCCAGCAGCCAAGATGGCACCGCCACAGATACGCAGTATTTT
CASSQDGTATDTQYF
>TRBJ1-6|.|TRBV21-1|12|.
TGTGCCAGCAGCAACAGGGATTCACCCCTCCACTTT
CASSNRDSPLHF
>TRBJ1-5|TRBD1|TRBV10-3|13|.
TGTGCCATCAGGGGGACAGAGAATCAGCCCCAGCATTTT
CAIRGTENQPQHF
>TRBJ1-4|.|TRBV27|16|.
TGTGCCAGCAGGATGAGATGGGAGGGGACTAATGAAAAACTGTTTTTT
CASRMRWEGTNEKLFF
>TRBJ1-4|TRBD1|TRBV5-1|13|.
TGCGCCAGCAGACAGGGGAGAGATGAAAAACTGTTTTTT
CASRQGRDEKLFF
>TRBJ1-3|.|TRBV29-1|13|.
TGCAGCGTTGAGTTACAGTTCGGAAACACCATATATTTT
CSVELQFGNTIYF
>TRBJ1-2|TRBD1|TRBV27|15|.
TGTGCCAGCAGACAGACCGGGACAGGGGTGCATGGCTACACCTTC
CASRQTGTGVHGYTF